Below, 22 T cell receptor beta chains from the same sample are listed, as sequenced in a study of diagnostic markers for celiac disease. Reprocessing the reads, TCRdb reports a single entry for every CDR3 protein and omits DNA. This sample's table reports 5,000 or so distinct CDR3 sequences. The specimen was either unsorted cells or a sorted T cell fraction (not recorded which). These receptors were collected from a human donor. This table probably holds off-target reads from a library built for another chain.

This clonotype is deemed medium-sized by its frequency. The rearrangement links TRBV7-2 to TRBJ1-5; TCRdb returns TRBD1, unconfirmable since there is no DNA. The germline V gene encodes CDR1 SGHTA and CDR2 FQGNSA. There are 14 residues in the CDR3. The CDR3 sequence: CASSSTGGGQPQHF.

The chain has TRBV4-1 and TRBJ1-2. Per the germline V gene, CDR1 is MGHRA and CDR2 is YSYEKL. This CDR3 spans 13 amino acids. CDR3 amino acids: CASSQQLYYGYTF.

This rearrangement joins TRBV20-1 to TRBJ1-2; lacking DNA, the TRBD1 call made by TCRdb goes unchecked. In germline, CDR1 is DFQATT, CDR2 SNEGSKA (reference sequence). The CDR3 has 13 residues. The CDR3 reads CSARENRGYGYTF.

The chain is built from TRBV6-5 and TRBJ2-7; TCRdb's D call of TRBD1 is untestable without DNA. The germline gives CDR1 MNHEY, CDR2 SVGAGI. The CDR3 sequence is 14 residues long. The CDR3 region is CASSYSGGNYEQYF.

The chain carries TRBV15 and TRBJ2-3; no DNA is available, so the TRBD1 call from TCRdb remains unchecked. CDR3 length: 15 residues. From germline, CDR1 is LNHNV and CDR2 YYDKDF (reference sequence). CDR3 sequence: CAAGHPQGNADTQYF.

The chain links TRBV5-4 to TRBJ2-2. Germline CDR1 is SGHNT and CDR2 is YYREEE (reference sequence). The CDR3 totals 15 residues. This CDR3 is CASSLDRRNTGELFF.

This clonotype is deemed medium-sized by its frequency. V is TRBV24-1 and J is TRBJ2-7; the D gene TCRdb calls, TRBD2, cannot be checked with no DNA. This CDR3 region has 15 residues. CDR1 is KGHDR and CDR2 is SFDVKD in the germline V gene. The CDR3 loop is CATSDGASGHYEQYF.

This clonotype is labeled medium-sized based on frequency. The V gene is TRBV30, the J gene TRBJ2-3. The CDR3 sequence is 12 residues long. Germline values: CDR1 GTSNPN, CDR2 SVGIG (reference sequence). The CDR3 spells CAWTGWGDTQYF.

The rearrangement uses TRBV20-1 and TRBJ2-5. Looked up from germline, CDR1 is DFQATT and CDR2 is SNEGSKA (reference sequence). This CDR3 is 11 amino acids long. CDR3: CSAGPTGTQYF.

V and J are TRBV25-1 and TRBJ1-1; TCRdb returns TRBD1, unconfirmable since there is no DNA. Germline assignment: CDR1 MGHDK and CDR2 SYGVNS. The CDR3 contains 15 residues. The CDR3 spells CASSGPQEDSTEAFF.

V gene TRBV5-4 combines with J gene TRBJ1-2; checking the TCRdb D call of TRBD1 is not possible without DNA. The germline gives CDR1 SGHNT, CDR2 YYREEE (reference sequence). The CDR3 length is 14 residues. The CDR3 spells CASSSRNRDDGYTF.

According to its frequency, this clonotype is medium-sized. The CDR3 sequence: CASSQDFGGVGSYEQYF. This chain connects TRBV4-3 to TRBJ2-7. The CDR3 runs 17 residues. Germline CDR1 is LGHNA and CDR2 is YSLEER.

The V gene is TRBV10-1, the J gene TRBJ1-2. Germline CDR1 reads WNHNN; CDR2 reads SYGVQD (reference sequence). The CDR3 loop spans 11 amino acids. CDR3: CASSETGRVHF.

This clonotype is deemed medium-sized by its frequency. The J gene is TRBJ1-3, the V gene TRBV27. The CDR3 length is 17 residues. Germline V CDR1 and CDR2: MNHEY, SMNVEV (reference sequence). CDR3 sequence reads: CASSLSSARSSGNTIYF.

The chain couples TRBV5-1 to TRBJ2-7. There are 13 residues in the CDR3. Germline V lookup: CDR1 SGHRS, CDR2 YFSETQ. This CDR3 reads CASSLGKGYEQYF.

The J gene is TRBJ1-1, the V gene TRBV5-4; with no DNA, the TCRdb D assignment of TRBD1 cannot be verified. The CDR3 runs to 14 residues. Per the germline V gene, CDR1 is SGHNT and CDR2 is YYREEE (reference sequence). CDR3 sequence: CASSLDGTGTEAFF.

This clonotype is labeled large (0.1 to 1%) based on frequency. The CDR3 sequence: CASSLDRDDGYTF. This rearrangement joins TRBV7-2 to TRBJ1-2; TCRdb's D call, TRBD1, is unchecked because there is no DNA. Germline V CDR1 and CDR2: SGHTA, FQGNSA. This CDR3 has 13 amino acids. Drawing the rest from reference TRBV7-2 and TRBJ1-2, the complete variable domain is GAGVSQSPSNKVTEKGKDVELRCDPISGHTALYWYRQSLGQGLEFLIYFQGNSAPDKSGLPSDRFSAERTGGSVSTLTIQRTQQEDSAVYLCASSLDRDDGYTFGSGTRLTVV.

The chain couples TRBV12-3 or TRBV12-4 to TRBJ1-1; the D call of TRBD1 rests on TCRdb alone, since no DNA is present to check it. The CDR3 is 13 residues long. The CDR3 loop is CASSTLQGFEAFF.

The chain links TRBV20-1 to TRBJ1-2. Per the germline V gene, CDR1 is DFQATT and CDR2 is SNEGSKA (reference sequence). The CDR3 is 12 residues long. This CDR3 is CSASGPFYGYTF.

The chain employs TRBV18 and TRBJ1-1. CDR3 length: 13 residues. Per the germline V gene, CDR1 is KGHSH and CDR2 is LQKENI. Here the CDR3 reads CASSASRDTEAFF. Combining the CDR3 with reference TRBV18 and TRBJ1-1 gives the whole variable domain NAGVMQNPRHLVRRRGQEARLRCSPMKGHSHVYWYRQLPEEGLKFMVYLQKENIIDESGMPKERFSAEFPKEGPSILRIQQVVRGDSAAYFCASSASRDTEAFFGQGTRLTVV.

The chain recombines TRBV20-1 with TRBJ2-2; TCRdb's D call of TRBD2 is untestable without DNA. Germline V gene lookup returns CDR1 DFQATT and CDR2 SNEGSKA (reference sequence). The CDR3 covers 17 residues. The CDR3: CSARGTKTSGNTGELFF.

This clonotype is medium-sized by frequency. The chain employs TRBV7-3 and TRBJ2-1; TCRdb's D gene call, TRBD1, goes unchecked for lack of DNA. CDR3 length: 15 residues. Germline V gives CDR1 SGHTA, CDR2 FQGTGA. The CDR3 is CASSFRQSSYNEQFF.